Listed here are 29 T cell receptor beta chains from one sample, sequenced in a study of response to subunit inactivated influenza vaccine. Via MiXCR, TCRdb re-called the RT-PCR reads, giving one row per CDR3 protein. The table includes 800,000 or so distinct CDR3 sequences, 21% detected once. The specimen comprised PBMCs from blood, sampled roughly 5 days after vaccination. Source of these receptors: a man in his fifties who received an inactivated influenza vaccine.

This clonotype was seen a few times. The chain employs TRBV4-2 and TRBJ2-3; 11 positions match TRBD1. V trimming: 1 base; J trimming: 4 bases; junction bases outside the gene matches: 4. CDR3 length equals 16 residues. CDR1 and CDR2 from the germline V gene are LGHNA and YNFKEQ. The CDR3 DNA sequence: TGTGCCAGCAGCCAAGGAGGGGGACAGGGGGCAGATACGCAGTATTTT. Protein sequence: CASSQGGGQGADTQYF.

This chain connects TRBV4-2 to TRBJ2-3, with unresolved D. V was clipped by 0 bases and J by 5 bases, with 15 bases between them. Looked up from germline, CDR1 is LGHNA and CDR2 is YNFKEQ. The CDR3 runs to 16 residues. CDR3 residues: CASSQEGFRSLDTQYF. The CDR3 nucleotides read TGTGCCAGCAGCCAAGAAGGGTTCCGCAGCTTAGATACGCAGTATTTT.

This sequence joins TRBV4-1 and TRBJ1-1; no clear D. V lost 3 bases and J lost 2, with 13 bases in between. The germline V gene encodes CDR1 MGHRA and CDR2 YSYEKL. This CDR3 region has 15 residues. The CDR3 protein is CASSHPGVGNTEAFF. The CDR3 bases are TGCGCCAGCAGCCACCCTGGCGTAGGTAACACTGAAGCTTTCTTT.

The chain recombines TRBV2 with TRBJ2-2; TRBD2 agrees at 7 bases. The CDR3 has 15 amino acids. V gave up 3 bases and J gave up 3 bases; unmatched junction bases: 4. In germline, CDR1 is SNHLY, CDR2 FYNNEI. CDR3 amino acids: CASSESSGHTGELFF. The CDR3 nucleotides read TGTGCCAGCAGTGAGAGTAGCGGGCACACCGGGGAGCTGTTTTTT.

This clonotype was found a few times. V usage is TRBV3-1 and J usage is TRBJ2-7; no clear D gene. Germline loops: CDR1 LGHDT, CDR2 YNNKEL (reference sequence). The CDR3 has 12 amino acids. The V and J ends lost 2 bases and 8 bases respectively, with 10 bases between them. CDR3 sequence: CASSQSPVQQYF. The CDR3 nucleotides are TGTGCCAGCAGCCAATCCCCGGTACAGCAGTACTTC.

The rearrangement links TRBV9 to TRBJ2-3, with 12 bases that match TRBD2. The V and J ends lost 0 bases and 3 bases, in that order; junction bases with no gene match: 5. The CDR3 runs to 17 residues. The germline V gene encodes CDR1 SGDLS and CDR2 YYNGEE. The CDR3 region is CASSVATTSGSTDTQYF. The CDR3 DNA is TGTGCCAGCAGCGTAGCTACGACTAGCGGGAGTACAGATACGCAGTATTTT. The full variable domain, rest sourced from reference TRBV9 and TRBJ2-3, is DSGVTQTPKHLITATGQRVTLRCSPRSGDLSVYWYQQSLDQGLQFLIQYYNGEERAKGNILERFSAQQFPDLHSELNLSSLELGDSALYFCASSVATTSGSTDTQYFGPGTRLTVL.

The chain carries TRBV5-1 and TRBJ2-3; 8 nucleotides match TRBD1. CDR3 size: 14 residues. V was clipped by 5 bases and J by 2 bases; unmatched bases: 4. Germline assignment: CDR1 SGHRS and CDR2 YFSETQ. CDR3 sequence (DNA): TGCGCCAGCAGATCGACAGGGGTCACAGATACGCAGTATTTT. Protein product: CASRSTGVTDTQYF. The whole variable domain, remainder taken from reference TRBV5-1 and TRBJ2-3, is KAGVTQTPRYLIKTRGQQVTLSCSPISGHRSVSWYQQTPGQGLQFLFEYFSETQRNKGNFPGRFSGRQFSNSRSEMNVSTLELGDSALYLCASRSTGVTDTQYFGPGTRLTVL.

This clonotype was seen more than once but under ten times. This chain connects TRBV7-2 to TRBJ2-7, with TRBD1 matching 10 bases. Germline CDR1 reads SGHTA; CDR2 reads FQGNSA. V was clipped by 3 bases and J by 6 bases; unmatched bases: 2. The CDR3 is made up of 13 amino acids. As DNA, the CDR3 is TGTGCCAGCAGCTTCCGGGACAGGGGCGAGCAGTACTTC. The encoded protein is CASSFRDRGEQYF. The complete variable domain, with remaining parts taken from reference TRBV7-2 and TRBJ2-7, reads GAGVSQSPSNKVTEKGKDVELRCDPISGHTALYWYRQSLGQGLEFLIYFQGNSAPDKSGLPSDRFSAERTGGSVSTLTIQRTQQEDSAVYLCASSFRDRGEQYFGPGTRLTVT.

This clonotype was detected many times. V usage is TRBV5-5 and J usage is TRBJ2-3, with 13 bases aligning to TRBD2. The CDR3 consists of 15 residues. CDR1 SGHKS and CDR2 YYEKEE come from the germline V gene (reference sequence). J was trimmed by 4 bases and V by 4 bases; bases with no gene match: 3. The CDR3 protein is CASSRGLAGSDTQYF. The CDR3, as DNA: TGTGCCAGCAGCAGGGGACTAGCGGGGTCAGATACGCAGTATTTT.

V gene TRBV20-1 combines with J gene TRBJ2-1; 10 nucleotides align to TRBD2. This CDR3 is 16 amino acids long. Germline lookup yields CDR1 DFQATT and CDR2 SNEGSKA (reference sequence). The V gene end was trimmed by 0 bases and the J gene end by 4 bases; junction bases not matched to a gene: 6. CDR3: CSARDRETSGYNEQFF. In nucleotides, the CDR3 is TGCAGTGCTAGAGATAGAGAGACTAGCGGGTACAATGAGCAGTTCTTC.

This clonotype was seen a handful of times. The V gene is TRBV10-3, the J gene TRBJ2-1; 9 bases map to TRBD2. This CDR3 is built from 14 residues. Germline CDR1 reads ENHRY; CDR2 reads SYGVKD. The V gene end was trimmed by 2 bases and the J gene end by 7 bases; junction bases not matched to a gene: 3. DNA of the CDR3: TGTGCCATCAGTGAGGGTGCGGGGGGGAATGAGCAGTTCTTC. This translates into CAISEGAGGNEQFF.

This clonotype came up a few times. This chain connects TRBV5-1 to TRBJ1-2; D is possibly TRBD1 (5 bases). This CDR3 has 14 amino acids. Germline CDR1 and CDR2: SGHRS and YFSETQ. V was pared by 1 base and J by 8 bases, with 15 bases between. CDR3 in DNA: TGCGCCAGCAGCTTGTCCGACAGAGCGAGGGGCTACACCTTC. As protein: CASSLSDRARGYTF.

This sequence joins TRBV5-1 and TRBJ1-4; 7 bases line up with TRBD1. Trimming removed 0 bases from V and 4 bases from J; junction bases left unmatched: 6. CDR1 and CDR2 from the germline V gene are SGHRS and YFSETQ. The CDR3 length is 16 residues. The CDR3 DNA reads as TGCGCCAGCAGCTTGGTCACAGGGGCCAATAATGAAAAACTGTTTTTT. Protein sequence: CASSLVTGANNEKLFF.

This clonotype was picked up a small number of times. DNA of the CDR3: TGTGCCAGCAGCCAATCCAAGATGGGACCTAAAAGCTACGAGCAGTACTTC. It yields the protein CASSQSKMGPKSYEQYF. The V call is TRBV3-1, the J call TRBJ2-7; D may be TRBD1 or TRBD2 (5 bases each). V was shortened by 2 bases and J by 3 bases, with 20 bases between the two germline ends. Per the germline V gene, CDR1 is LGHDT and CDR2 is YNNKEL (reference sequence). CDR3 length equals 17 residues.

This chain connects TRBV7-9 to TRBJ2-3; maybe TRBD1 (5 bases). V was shortened by 1 base and J by 2 bases, with 10 bases between the two germline ends. Germline V gives CDR1 SEHNR, CDR2 FQNEAQ (reference sequence). This CDR3 region has 15 residues. In DNA, the CDR3 is TGTGCCAGCAGCTTAGGTACAGGCCACACAGATACGCAGTATTTT. Translation gives CASSLGTGHTDTQYF. Based on the CDR3 plus reference TRBV7-9 and TRBJ2-3, the full variable domain is DTGVSQNPRHKITKRGQNVTFRCDPISEHNRLYWYRQTLGQGPEFLTYFQNEAQLEKSRLLSDRFSAERPKGSFSTLEIQRTEQGDSAMYLCASSLGTGHTDTQYFGPGTRLTVL.

This clonotype has a handful of counts. The V call is TRBV20-1, the J call TRBJ2-3; 7 positions match TRBD2. CDR1 is DFQATT, CDR2 SNEGSKA, per germline (reference sequence). The CDR3 is 14 amino acids. With 2 bases clipped from V and 4 bases from J, the junction kept 6 bases outside the gene matches. The CDR3 is CSARLPGLPDTQYF. The DNA for the CDR3 is TGCAGTGCTAGACTCCCGGGACTACCAGATACGCAGTATTTT.

V gene TRBV28 combines with J gene TRBJ2-2; D ambiguous. The V end lost 6 bases, the J end lost 7 bases, and 12 bases lay between the germline ends. The CDR3 has 13 amino acids. Germline values: CDR1 MDHEN, CDR2 SYDVKM. The CDR3 nucleotides read TGTGCCAGCAGGCCAAGTTGGGGCGGGGAGCTGTTTTTT. Translated: CASRPSWGGELFF.

This clonotype has a handful of counts. This sequence joins TRBV7-7 and TRBJ2-5; 8 nucleotides align to TRBD2. The germline CDR1 and CDR2 sequences are SSHAT and FNYEAQ (reference sequence). There are 15 residues in the CDR3. V lost 1 base to trimming and J lost 3 bases; unmatched junction nucleotides: 4. CDR3 nucleotides: TGTGCCAGCAGCTTAGGTAGCGGGGACAAAGAGACCCAGTACTTC. This encodes CASSLGSGDKETQYF.

This clonotype has just a few counts. The rearrangement links TRBV18 to TRBJ2-5; D remains ambiguous. CDR1 and CDR2 (germline): KGHSH, LQKENI. Between the trimmed V and J ends, which lost 2 bases and 3 bases, there was a span of 10 bases. The CDR3 length is 14 residues. The CDR3 bases are TGTGCCAGCTCACCAGTAGCTGTTGAAGAGACCCAGTACTTC. Its translation is CASSPVAVEETQYF.

This clonotype was observed at least ten times. This chain connects TRBV7-2 to TRBJ2-1; D possibly matches TRBD1 or TRBD2 (6 bases each). The germline CDR1 and CDR2 sequences are SGHTA and FQGNSA. Trimming cost V 1 base and J 6 bases, with 13 bases left between them. This CDR3 has 15 amino acids. CDR3 region: CASSLGGAGLNEQFF. In DNA form, the CDR3 reads TGTGCCAGCAGCTTAGGGGGGGCAGGGCTCAATGAGCAGTTCTTC. Variable domain in full (rest from reference TRBV7-2 and TRBJ2-1): GAGVSQSPSNKVTEKGKDVELRCDPISGHTALYWYRQSLGQGLEFLIYFQGNSAPDKSGLPSDRFSAERTGGSVSTLTIQRTQQEDSAVYLCASSLGGAGLNEQFFGPGTRLTVL.

This clonotype appeared a few times. This rearrangement joins TRBV5-1 to TRBJ2-5; TRBD1 matches 10 bases. The germline V gene encodes CDR1 SGHRS and CDR2 YFSETQ. V was clipped by 7 bases and J by 5 bases; unmatched bases: 8. The length of the CDR3 is 14 residues. As DNA, the CDR3 is TGCGCCAGCGCGACAGGGGGCGCCGAGGAGACCCAGTACTTC. Translating it yields CASATGGAEETQYF.

This clonotype has more than one count but fewer than ten. Here the CDR3 reads CAISYNSYEQYF. The CDR3, as DNA: TGTGCCATCTCCTATAACTCCTACGAGCAGTACTTC. The chain uses TRBV10-3 and TRBJ2-7, with D unclear. This CDR3 comprises 12 residues. CDR1 is ENHRY, CDR2 SYGVKD, per germline. Between the trimmed V and J ends, which lost 8 bases and 0 bases, there was a span of 8 bases.

This clonotype was detected a few times. This chain links TRBV15 with TRBJ2-5, with D possibly TRBD1 on 5 matching bases. Trimming took off 0 bases at V and 3 bases at J, with 17 bases between the two ends. CDR3 length: 17 residues. CDR1 is LNHNV, CDR2 YYDKDF, per germline (reference sequence). CDR3 nucleotide sequence: TGTGCCACCAGCAGAGATCTTCGTCCAGGGTCAGAAGAGACCCAGTACTTC. This translates into CATSRDLRPGSEETQYF.

The table lists this clonotype with a few counts. This rearrangement joins TRBV29-1 to TRBJ2-5, with TRBD1 matching over 7 bases. The V gene end was trimmed by 5 bases and the J gene end by 0 bases; junction bases not matched to a gene: 6. CDR1 and CDR2 from the germline V gene are SQVTM and ANQGSEA. This CDR3 spans 14 amino acids. This CDR3 reads CSVRGDRDQETQYF. The CDR3 DNA reads TGCAGCGTTCGGGGCGACAGGGACCAAGAGACCCAGTACTTC.

This clonotype was counted between two and nine times. The rearrangement joins TRBV12-3 or TRBV12-4 to TRBJ1-5, with TRBD1 identical over 7 bases. The J segment lost 5 bases and the V segment lost 3 bases, leaving 7 bases of the junction unmatched. This CDR3 has 15 amino acids. CDR3 in amino acids: CASSFSDRDHQPQHF. The DNA of the CDR3 is TGTGCCAGCAGTTTTTCTGACAGGGACCATCAGCCCCAGCATTTT.

This clonotype turned up a few times. V gene TRBV4-1 combines with J gene TRBJ1-2, with a tentative D call TRBD1 (6 bases). The CDR3 is made up of 14 amino acids. V was pared by 0 bases and J by 5 bases, with 10 bases between. Germline values: CDR1 MGHRA, CDR2 YSYEKL. CDR3 in DNA: TGCGCCAGCAGCCAAGATCACCAGGGGTATGGCTACACCTTC. Translated, it gives CASSQDHQGYGYTF.

The rearrangement joins TRBV7-8 to TRBJ2-4, with TRBD2 matching over 14 bases. The CDR3 covers 18 residues. J lost 1 base, V lost 1 base, and 3 bases had no gene match. The germline gives CDR1 SGHVS, CDR2 FQNEAQ. This CDR3 reads CASSLGRLAGGAKNIQYF. DNA for the CDR3: TGTGCCAGCAGCTTAGGTCGACTAGCGGGAGGGGCCAAAAACATTCAGTACTTC.

In its sample, this clonotype was seen a few times. The J gene is TRBJ2-2, the V gene TRBV28, with D possibly called TRBD1 or TRBD2 (5 bases each). Germline assignment: CDR1 MDHEN and CDR2 SYDVKM. This CDR3 spans 16 amino acids. Trimming left V 2 bases short and J 8 bases short, with 18 bases between. The CDR3 DNA reads TGTGCCAGCAGTTTAGCTGGGACGCGGGTGGCGGGGGAGCTGTTTTTT. Translated, it gives CASSLAGTRVAGELFF. Together with reference TRBV28 and TRBJ2-2, the CDR3 gives the full variable domain: DVKVTQSSRYLVKRTGEKVFLECVQDMDHENMFWYRQDPGLGLRLIYFSYDVKMKEKGDIPEGYSVSREKKERFSLILESASTNQTSMYLCASSLAGTRVAGELFFGEGSRLTVL.

The rearrangement joins TRBV7-3 to TRBJ2-1; no clear D. The V end was cut by 4 bases, the J end by 9 bases, with 13 bases between. From germline, CDR1 is SGHTA and CDR2 FQGTGA. The CDR3 totals 13 residues. The CDR3 sequence: CASSSGTHSEQFF. The CDR3 DNA follows: TGTGCCAGCAGCTCGGGTACCCATAGTGAGCAGTTCTTC.